This T cell receptor (beta chain) was sequenced during a study of T cell responses to AZD1222 COVID-19 vaccine. Broader study findings: It was only a handful of AZD1222 recipients who were seropositive at baseline. Donors in the cohort were predominantly white British and more often female, and clonal diversity was possibly underestimated. After the peak T cell response, and only then, were repertoires sampled.

The V segment lost 5 bases and the J segment 1 base; nucleotides outside the gene matches: 2. CDR3 length: 14 residues. Germline V CDR1 and CDR2: MNHEY, SVGAGI. A note on this clone: Antigen specificity is unknown.

This table comes from immunoSEQ multiplex PCR, and its TCRdb copy is limited to in-frame clones, with some not included. The sample has under 200,000 clones, around nine tenths seen once. The chain carries TRBV6-5 and TRBJ2-1; 7 bases map to TRBD2. This sequence originates from an adult who received the MenACWY meningococcal vaccine as a control. The sample was peripheral blood, taken 28 days after the second dose of the MenACWY control vaccine. The CDR3 protein is CASSPRGSYNEQFF. The CDR3 coding sequence is TGTGCCAGCAGTCCGCGGGGGTCCTACAATGAGCAGTTCTTC.